Presented here are 21 T cell receptor beta chains from one specimen sequenced in a study of graft-versus-host responses after intestinal transplantation. To release intraepithelial and lamina propria lymphocytes, the graft tissue was processed. Clones were sequenced by immunoSEQ multiplex PCR, and TCRdb holds only the in-frame ones, with some missing. The sample lists around 7,400 clones; around two thirds were seen once. The material was ileum tissue, obtained roughly eight months after intestinal transplantation. The receptors were sampled from a human patient who received an intestinal transplant, so some T cells may come from the graft donor.

This chain links TRBV21-1 with TRBJ2-7; TRBD1, as called in the table, went unchecked against the DNA. TRBV21-1 represents a pseudogene. The CDR3 has 17 residues. CDR3 protein: CASSQAPGERASYEQYV. CDR3 nucleotides: TGTGCCAGCAGCCAAGCGCCAGGGGAGAGGGCCTCCTACGAGCAGTACGTC.

By sample share, this clone is medium-sized. CDR3 DNA: TGTGCCAGCAGTCCCCCTTCAGCTGGCACAGATACGCAGTATTTT. Its translation: CASSPPSAGTDTQYF. The chain carries TRBV6-6 and TRBJ2-3; D call uncertain. The CDR3 runs to 15 residues. Trimming cost V 5 bases and J 1 base, with 13 bases left between them. CDR1 MNHNY and CDR2 SVGAGI come from the germline V gene (reference sequence).

The chain recombines TRBV9 with TRBJ1-3; 7 bases align to TRBD1. The CDR3 covers 14 residues. The junction had 4 bases not matched to a gene; V was cut back by 3 bases and J by 4 bases. Germline values: CDR1 SGDLS, CDR2 YYNGEE. CDR3 bases: TGTGCCAGCAGCGGCTGGGACAGAGGAAACACCATATATTTT. It translates to CASSGWDRGNTIYF.

The chain carries TRBV30 and TRBJ1-1; 7 nucleotides line up with TRBD1. V was pared by 4 bases and J by 8 bases, with 16 bases of the junction left unmatched. In germline, CDR1 is GTSNPN, CDR2 SVGIG (reference sequence). The CDR3 is made up of 15 amino acids. The CDR3 bases are TGTGCCTGGAAGGTGGGTCGCAGGGGGACTGACGAAGCTTTCTTT. Encoded protein: CAWKVGRRGTDEAFF.

This clone is classed as medium-sized. This chain connects TRBV5-6 to TRBJ2-1; TRBD2 matches at 8 bases. The CDR3 extends over 13 amino acids. V trimming: 7 bases; J trimming: 7 bases; junction bases outside the gene matches: 7. The germline V gene encodes CDR1 SGHDT and CDR2 YYEEEE. The CDR3 loop reads CASVRAGGNEQFF. The CDR3 DNA reads as TGTGCCAGCGTCCGTGCGGGGGGAAATGAGCAGTTCTTC.

The chain combines TRBV6-5 with TRBJ2-2, with TRBD2 matching 10 bases. The germline V gene encodes CDR1 MNHEY and CDR2 SVGAGI. CDR3 length: 15 residues. J lost 4 bases, V lost 7 bases, and 6 bases had no gene match. The CDR3 protein is CASINSGGLTGELFF. In DNA, the CDR3 is TGTGCCAGCATTAATAGCGGGGGGCTCACCGGGGAGCTGTTTTTT.

This clone was counted a single time. In nucleotides, the CDR3 is TGTGCCAGCACCCTAGACAGGGGGACTGAAGCTTTCTTT. Translated, it gives CASTLDRGTEAFF. This chain connects TRBV5-6 to TRBJ1-1; 9 bases agree with TRBD1. After removal of 6 bases from V and 5 bases from J, the junction contained 5 bases not matched to a gene. The CDR3 runs to 13 residues. Looked up from germline, CDR1 is SGHDT and CDR2 is YYEEEE.

V and J are TRBV4-3 and TRBJ2-6, with unresolved D. Germline loops: CDR1 LGHNA, CDR2 YSLEER. The V end was cut by 1 base, the J end by 4 bases, with 11 bases between. The CDR3 contains 16 residues. The CDR3: CASSQALQVGANVLTF. In nucleotides, the CDR3 is TGCGCCAGCAGCCAAGCTCTCCAGGTGGGGGCCAACGTCCTGACTTTC.

This rearrangement joins TRBV30 to TRBJ1-2; TRBD1 is a possible D gene (6 bases). The CDR3 totals 13 residues. Germline V gene lookup returns CDR1 GTSNPN and CDR2 SVGIG (reference sequence). V was cut by 2 bases and J by 8 bases, with 15 bases left in between. The CDR3 DNA is TGTGCCTGGAGTTTGAGCGGGGGCTGGGGCTACACCTTC. This translates into CAWSLSGGWGYTF. The full variable domain, its missing parts supplied by reference TRBV30 and TRBJ1-2, is SQTIHQWPATLVQPVGSPLSLECTVEGTSNPNLYWYRQAAGRGLQLLFYSVGIGQISSEVPQNLSASRPQDRQFILSSKKLLLSDSGFYLCAWSLSGGWGYTFGSGTRLTVV.

V is TRBV5-4 and J is TRBJ2-1, with 9 positions matching TRBD1. This CDR3 comprises 15 residues. Germline V lookup: CDR1 SGHNT, CDR2 YYREEE (reference sequence). Unmatched junction bases numbered 3, after V lost 4 bases and J lost 1 base. The DNA of the CDR3 is TGTGCCAGCAGCCCCGGGACAGGGTCCTACAATGAGCAGTTCTTC. It codes for CASSPGTGSYNEQFF. The full variable domain, its missing parts supplied by reference TRBV5-4 and TRBJ2-1, is ETGVTQSPTHLIKTRGQQVTLRCSSQSGHNTVSWYQQALGQGPQFIFQYYREEENGRGNFPPRFSGLQFPNYSSELNVNALELDDSALYLCASSPGTGSYNEQFFGPGTRLTVL.

V usage is TRBV5-4 and J usage is TRBJ1-2; 8 positions match TRBD1. The germline gives CDR1 SGHNT, CDR2 YYREEE (reference sequence). The CDR3 runs 15 residues. V trimming: 4 bases; J trimming: 4 bases; junction bases outside the gene matches: 9. CDR3 region: CASSDRTGPLYGYTF. In DNA form, the CDR3 reads TGTGCCAGCAGCGACCGGACAGGGCCCCTCTATGGCTACACCTTC. The entire variable domain, with the rest obtained from reference TRBV5-4 and TRBJ1-2, is as follows: ETGVTQSPTHLIKTRGQQVTLRCSSQSGHNTVSWYQQALGQGPQFIFQYYREEENGRGNFPPRFSGLQFPNYSSELNVNALELDDSALYLCASSDRTGPLYGYTFGSGTRLTVV.

The genes are TRBV7-2 and TRBJ2-2; maybe TRBD2 (5 bases). From germline, CDR1 is SGHTA and CDR2 FQGNSA. Trimming stripped 3 bases from V and 9 bases from J, with 20 bases between. The CDR3 loop spans 16 amino acids. CDR3 nucleotides: TGTGCCAGCAGCTTGACTAACCTCGGCAGTGGGAGGGAGCTGTTTTTT. Encoded protein: CASSLTNLGSGRELFF.

In this sample, this clone is large. V and J are TRBV28 and TRBJ1-5; TRBD1 is a possible D gene (5 bases). Germline V gene sequence: CDR1 MDHEN, CDR2 SYDVKM. The length of the CDR3 is 15 residues. The V and J ends lost 5 bases and 4 bases respectively, with 15 bases between them. The CDR3 DNA follows: TGTGCCAGCAGTGCCCAGTATCGGGGGAATCAGCCCCAGCATTTT. Its protein is CASSAQYRGNQPQHF.

This clone has only a few counts. The chain carries TRBV6-6 and TRBJ2-7, with D perhaps TRBD1 (6 bases). The CDR3 has 14 residues. V lost 0 bases, J lost 0 bases, and 6 bases lay in between. Germline CDR1 and CDR2: MNHNY and SVGAGI (reference sequence). CDR3 protein: CASSYSDSSYEQYV. The CDR3 coding sequence is TGTGCCAGCAGTTACTCGGACAGCTCCTACGAGCAGTACGTC.

This clone has only a few counts. This chain joins TRBV6-1 and TRBJ1-1; D may be TRBD1 (5 bases). V lost 6 bases, J lost 3 bases, and 17 bases lay in between. The germline CDR1 and CDR2 sequences are MNHNS and SASEGT. The CDR3 is made up of 15 amino acids. The chain's CDR3 is CASSGPGLRDTEAFF. As DNA, the CDR3 is TGTGCCAGCAGCGGACCGGGGCTAAGGGACACTGAAGCTTTCTTT.

The chain has TRBV7-2 and TRBJ2-3; TRBD2 matches at 7 bases. Germline lookup yields CDR1 SGHTA and CDR2 FQGNSA. The V segment lost 4 bases and the J segment 0 bases; nucleotides outside the gene matches: 13. This CDR3 has 18 amino acids. The CDR3 protein is CASSSPRGGGSSTDTQYF. Here the CDR3 DNA reads TGTGCCAGCAGCTCGCCCCGTGGCGGGGGATCTAGCACAGATACGCAGTATTTT.

The chain employs TRBV11-2 and TRBJ2-7, with 7 bases lining up with TRBD1. The CDR3 runs 15 residues. The V gene's germline CDR1 is SGHAT and CDR2 FQNNGV. V lost 5 bases, J lost 3 bases, and 10 bases stayed unmatched. This CDR3 is CASSPRDRASYEQYF. CDR3 DNA sequence: TGTGCCAGCAGCCCACGGGACAGAGCAAGCTACGAGCAGTACTTC. The full variable domain, completed using reference TRBV11-2 and TRBJ2-7, is EAGVAQSPRYKIIEKRQSVAFWCNPISGHATLYWYQQILGQGPKLLIQFQNNGVVDDSQLPKDRFSAERLKGVDSTLKIQPAKLEDSAVYLCASSPRDRASYEQYFGPGTRLTVT.

In its sample, this clone was seen once. The CDR3 here is CASSLWRGARGYTF. The CDR3 nucleotides are TGCGCCAGCAGCTTGTGGCGGGGGGCGCGGGGCTACACCTTC. This chain uses TRBV5-1 with TRBJ1-2; D is possibly TRBD1 (6 bases). CDR1 is SGHRS, CDR2 YFSETQ, per germline. The V end was cut by 1 base, the J end by 8 bases, with 15 bases between. This CDR3 has 14 amino acids.

The rearrangement uses TRBV6-6 and TRBJ1-5; D is undetermined. The CDR3 has 13 amino acids. CDR1 is MNHNY and CDR2 is SVGAGI in the germline V gene (reference sequence). Trimming left V 5 bases short and J 0 bases short, with 5 bases between. CDR3 nucleotides: TGTGCCAGCAGTGTTCATAGCAATCAGCCCCAGCATTTT. This translates into CASSVHSNQPQHF.

The table lists this clone with a few counts. The V call is TRBV9, the J call TRBJ2-6; D remains ambiguous. CDR1 is SGDLS and CDR2 is YYNGEE in the germline V gene. V dropped 3 bases and J dropped 2 bases, with 6 bases sitting between them. The CDR3 covers 14 residues. The CDR3 nucleotides read TGTGCCAGCAGCGGGAGTACTGGGGCCAACGTCCTGACTTTC. Translation gives CASSGSTGANVLTF.

The chain couples TRBV6-1 to TRBJ2-1; possibly TRBD1 for D (7 bases). The CDR3 has 15 residues. Germline CDR1 and CDR2: MNHNS and SASEGT. V lost 4 bases, J lost 1 base, and 11 bases lay in between. The CDR3 DNA follows: TGTGCCAGCAGTGCACAGGGGAGGTCCTACAATGAGCAGTTCTTC. Its protein product is CASSAQGRSYNEQFF.